These 27 T cell receptor beta chains were all obtained from the same sample, sequenced in a study of control samples from healthy donors and cancer patients (dated by TCRdb to 2018 to 2020). The library was made by the immunoSEQ multiplex PCR assay. TCRdb re-hosts the immuneACCESS table, in-frame sequences only. Its copies lack some clones; in the studies checked, an unresolved V gene accounts for under half of them, and the cause for the rest is not known. Within this sample are approximately 140,000 clones, with roughly 91% of them counted one time only. Under 9% of the sample lies in the top ten. The sequenced sample was PBMCs. All receptors come from a man aged 50-60 years with head and neck cancer.

The chain links TRBV19 to TRBJ2-3; a possible D gene is TRBD1 (6 bases). V lost 4 bases and J 3 bases, leaving 14 bases between the germline ends. The germline CDR1 and CDR2 sequences are LNHDA and SQIVND (reference sequence). The CDR3 sequence is 15 residues long. The CDR3 nucleotides are TGTGCCAGTAGTAGGCAGGGGAAAAGTACAGATACGCAGTATTTT. Translated, it gives CASSRQGKSTDTQYF.

J is TRBJ2-7 and V is TRBV19; the D gene could be TRBD1 or TRBD2 (5 bases each). With 3 bases removed from V and 4 bases from J, the gap between germline ends came to 22 bases. The length of the CDR3 is 17 residues. CDR1 and CDR2 from the germline V gene are LNHDA and SQIVND (reference sequence). The CDR3 DNA follows: TGTGCCAGTAGTATTTCTAGGTCGAGGGGAAGCGGATACGAGCAGTACTTC. This translates into CASSISRSRGSGYEQYF. Full variable domain (missing parts from reference TRBV19 and TRBJ2-7): DGGITQSPKYLFRKEGQNVTLSCEQNLNHDAMYWYRQDPGQGLRLIYYSQIVNDFQKGDIAEGYSVSREKKESFPLTVTSAQKNPTAFYLCASSISRSRGSGYEQYFGPGTRLTVT.

The chain employs TRBV29-1 and TRBJ2-7; D is perhaps TRBD1 or TRBD2 (5 bases each). The CDR3 contains 12 residues. Germline CDR1 SQVTM, CDR2 ANQGSEA. V gave up 3 bases and J gave up 2 bases, with 8 bases separating them. The CDR3 is CSVEQGAYEQYF. As DNA, the CDR3 is TGCAGCGTTGAGCAGGGAGCCTACGAGCAGTACTTC.

The rearrangement links TRBV11-2 to TRBJ2-7; D is perhaps TRBD2 (6 bases). Trimming took off 1 base at V and 0 bases at J, with 10 bases between the two ends. Germline values: CDR1 SGHAT, CDR2 FQNNGV. CDR3 size: 15 residues. CDR3 DNA: TGTGCCAGCAGCTTAGTAAGCGGGTTCTCCTACGAGCAGTACTTC. It specifies CASSLVSGFSYEQYF.

The gene calls are TRBV28 and TRBJ2-7; D uncertain. V lost 4 bases, J lost 4 bases, and 11 bases lay in between. The CDR3 has 13 amino acids. The germline V gene encodes CDR1 MDHEN and CDR2 SYDVKM. CDR3 DNA: TGTGCCAGCAGTTCCCCTGCAGTGTACGAGCAGTACTTC. As protein: CASSSPAVYEQYF.

The chain recombines TRBV6-4 with TRBJ1-1; 7 bases map to TRBD1. CDR1 is MRHNA, CDR2 SNTAGT, per germline. This CDR3 is built from 14 residues. V trimming: 5 bases; J trimming: 1 base; junction bases outside the gene matches: 4. The CDR3 reads CASSMRQGNTEAFF. The DNA of the CDR3 is TGTGCCAGCAGTATGAGACAGGGGAACACTGAAGCTTTCTTT.

The chain uses TRBV20-1 and TRBJ2-1; the D is unclear. Trimming shortened V by 3 bases and J by 9 bases, and 12 bases separated the two germline ends. The germline CDR1 and CDR2 sequences are DFQATT and SNEGSKA (reference sequence). The CDR3 sequence is 12 residues long. In DNA form, the CDR3 reads TGCAGTGCTAGTTCCAGCGCTAGTGAGCAGTTCTTC. Translating gives CSASSSASEQFF.

This clone occurred a few times. This sequence joins TRBV4-1 and TRBJ2-3, with TRBD2 as a possible D gene (6 bases). The CDR3 runs to 17 residues. V lost 4 bases and J lost 2, with 19 bases in between. Germline loops: CDR1 MGHRA, CDR2 YSYEKL. In DNA form, the CDR3 reads TGCGCCAGCAGCCGCACTGGAGGGACTCCGAACACAGATACGCAGTATTTT. As protein: CASSRTGGTPNTDTQYF.

This chain connects TRBV18 to TRBJ2-7; 9 positions agree with TRBD1. The CDR3 runs to 19 residues. Germline V gives CDR1 KGHSH, CDR2 LQKENI. V shed 6 bases and J 3 bases; nucleotides not matched to a gene: 21. The CDR3 protein is CASSSRLDRGVYGRYEQYF. In DNA form, the CDR3 reads TGTGCCAGCTCCTCCCGATTGGACAGGGGAGTCTATGGTCGCTACGAGCAGTACTTC. Combining the CDR3 with reference TRBV18 and TRBJ2-7 gives the whole variable domain NAGVMQNPRHLVRRRGQEARLRCSPMKGHSHVYWYRQLPEEGLKFMVYLQKENIIDESGMPKERFSAEFPKEGPSILRIQQVVRGDSAAYFCASSSRLDRGVYGRYEQYFGPGTRLTVT.

CDR3 amino acids: CASSRSHSYNEQFF. The CDR3 nucleotides read TGTGCCAGCAGCCGCTCACACTCCTACAATGAGCAGTTCTTC. V and J are TRBV7-2 and TRBJ2-1; D uncertain. Per the germline V gene, CDR1 is SGHTA and CDR2 is FQGNSA. Trimming left V 5 bases short and J 0 bases short, with 8 bases between. This CDR3 is 14 amino acids long.

The chain employs TRBV2 and TRBJ2-1; D is unclear. The CDR3 extends over 15 amino acids. Trimming pared 11 bases from V and 0 bases from J, leaving 17 bases between. CDR1 is SNHLY and CDR2 is FYNNEI in the germline V gene. The CDR3 sequence: CAFSSGPSSYNEQFF. The CDR3, as DNA: TGTGCCTTCTCGAGTGGTCCGAGCTCCTACAATGAGCAGTTCTTC.

The chain is built from TRBV18 and TRBJ1-1; D gene uncertain. V was clipped by 6 bases and J by 1 base, with 15 bases between them. CDR1 is KGHSH, CDR2 LQKENI, per germline. The CDR3 consists of 15 residues. The CDR3 nucleotides read TGTGCCAGCTCCCCCGTAATGCAGCCGAACACTGAAGCTTTCTTT. This sequence encodes CASSPVMQPNTEAFF.

The chain couples TRBV18 to TRBJ1-1; 9 bases match TRBD1. V dropped 2 bases and J dropped 4; count of bases not matched to a gene: 5. The CDR3 totals 15 residues. CDR1 and CDR2 (germline): KGHSH, LQKENI. The CDR3 region is CASSPRQGESTEAFF. CDR3 nucleotide sequence: TGTGCCAGCTCACCAAGACAGGGGGAGAGCACTGAAGCTTTCTTT. Drawing the rest from reference TRBV18 and TRBJ1-1, the complete variable domain is NAGVMQNPRHLVRRRGQEARLRCSPMKGHSHVYWYRQLPEEGLKFMVYLQKENIIDESGMPKERFSAEFPKEGPSILRIQQVVRGDSAAYFCASSPRQGESTEAFFGQGTRLTVV.

As DNA, the CDR3 is TGTGCCAGCGGGTTGAACACCGGGGAGCTGTTTTTT. Its translation is CASGLNTGELFF. V gene TRBV10-3 combines with J gene TRBJ2-2; the D gene is possibly TRBD2 (5 bases). V shed 10 bases and J shed 1 base, with 7 bases lying between them. CDR1 is ENHRY, CDR2 SYGVKD, per germline. The CDR3 has 12 amino acids.

The gene calls are TRBV4-1 and TRBJ2-7; D call uncertain. Germline V gene lookup returns CDR1 MGHRA and CDR2 YSYEKL. The CDR3 has 14 residues. The V end lost 1 base, the J end lost 2 bases, and 9 bases lay between the germline ends. In DNA form, the CDR3 reads TGCGCCAGCAGCCAAGTGGCAGCCACCTACGAGCAGTACTTC. Protein: CASSQVAATYEQYF.

The chain couples TRBV9 to TRBJ2-2, with D possibly matching TRBD1 (6 bases). V was pared by 5 bases and J by 1 base, with 18 bases between. CDR3 length equals 17 residues. Germline-derived CDR1 and CDR2 are SGDLS and YYNGEE. The CDR3 DNA reads as TGTGCCAGCAGGGGGCAGGGGACCACCCTGAACACCGGGGAGCTGTTTTTT. Its translation: CASRGQGTTLNTGELFF. The full variable domain, with the rest looked up from reference TRBV9 and TRBJ2-2, is DSGVTQTPKHLITATGQRVTLRCSPRSGDLSVYWYQQSLDQGLQFLIQYYNGEERAKGNILERFSAQQFPDLHSELNLSSLELGDSALYFCASRGQGTTLNTGELFFGEGSRLTVL.

The genes are TRBV9 and TRBJ2-5; 11 nucleotides align to TRBD1. Germline values: CDR1 SGDLS, CDR2 YYNGEE. The trim removed 0 bases at V and 6 bases at J, leaving 7 bases unmatched. The CDR3 loop spans 16 amino acids. The CDR3 loop is CASSVEGTGGRQTQYF. The DNA of the CDR3 is TGTGCCAGCAGCGTAGAGGGGACAGGGGGACGACAGACCCAGTACTTC.

This chain joins TRBV7-2 and TRBJ2-7; D unclear. The CDR3 covers 12 residues. Germline V gene sequence: CDR1 SGHTA, CDR2 FQGNSA. Trimming pared 5 bases from V and 3 bases from J, leaving 8 bases between. CDR3 in DNA: TGTGCCAGCAGCCCGGGTGGCTACGAGCAGTACTTC. Amino acid sequence: CASSPGGYEQYF.

The CDR3 here is CASSLVWDRGDYEQYF. The DNA of the CDR3 is TGTGCCAGCAGCTTAGTATGGGACAGGGGAGACTACGAGCAGTACTTC. The chain recombines TRBV7-9 with TRBJ2-7; 10 bases are a match to TRBD1. The trim removed 1 base at V and 3 bases at J, leaving 6 bases unmatched. The CDR3 runs to 16 residues. CDR1 and CDR2 (germline): SEHNR, FQNEAQ (reference sequence).

The chain is built from TRBV2 and TRBJ2-7; 8 bases are shared with TRBD2. This CDR3 has 15 amino acids. Losses at the gene ends were 3 bases for V and 2 bases for J; bases not matched to a gene: 6. Germline V gene sequence: CDR1 SNHLY, CDR2 FYNNEI. The CDR3 coding sequence is TGTGCCAGCAGTGAGGTACAGCGGGAGACCTACGAGCAGTACTTC. The encoded protein is CASSEVQRETYEQYF. Combining the CDR3 with reference TRBV2 and TRBJ2-7 gives the whole variable domain EPEVTQTPSHQVTQMGQEVILRCVPISNHLYFYWYRQILGQKVEFLVSFYNNEISEKSEIFDDQFSVERPDGSNFTLKIRSTKLEDSAMYFCASSEVQRETYEQYFGPGTRLTVT.

The V gene is TRBV27, the J gene TRBJ2-7, with TRBD1 as a possible D gene (6 bases). There are 14 residues in the CDR3. V was clipped by 6 bases and J by 5 bases, with 17 bases between them. The germline V gene encodes CDR1 MNHEY and CDR2 SMNVEV (reference sequence). CDR3 amino acids: CASRLTGIVDEQYF. The CDR3 DNA reads as TGTGCCAGCAGATTAACAGGGATCGTTGACGAGCAGTACTTC.

This clone was observed a handful of times. This chain links TRBV19 with TRBJ1-1, with unresolved D. Germline values: CDR1 LNHDA, CDR2 SQIVND (reference sequence). V was trimmed by 3 bases and J by 1 base, leaving 12 bases between them. The CDR3 length is 15 residues. CDR3 residues: CASSIQYGKNTEAFF. In DNA, the CDR3 is TGTGCCAGTAGTATTCAGTATGGTAAGAACACTGAAGCTTTCTTT.

This chain connects TRBV15 to TRBJ1-2; the D is unclear. The V end lost 5 bases, the J end lost 7 bases, and 17 bases lay between the germline ends. The CDR3 runs to 14 residues. CDR1 is LNHNV and CDR2 is YYDKDF in the germline V gene (reference sequence). This CDR3 reads CATSLRTTGVGYTF. The CDR3 nucleotides are TGTGCCACCAGCCTACGGACCACGGGAGTTGGCTACACCTTC.

This rearrangement joins TRBV29-1 to TRBJ2-2; D not certain. The germline CDR1 and CDR2 sequences are SQVTM and ANQGSEA. The CDR3 totals 14 residues. V was cut by 4 bases and J by 0 bases, with 9 bases left in between. The CDR3 bases are TGCAGCGTTGCTGGGGTTGCGAACACCGGGGAGCTGTTTTTT. As protein: CSVAGVANTGELFF.

V usage is TRBV3-1 (or the pseudogene TRBV3-2) and J usage is TRBJ2-4, with 7 bases that match TRBD1. Losses at the gene ends were 4 bases for V and 0 bases for J; bases not matched to a gene: 12. This CDR3 has 18 residues. Germline values: CDR1 LGHDT, CDR2 YNNKEL (reference sequence). The CDR3 here is CASSLGDREKLAKNIQYF. In DNA, the CDR3 is TGTGCCAGCAGCCTGGGCGACAGGGAAAAGTTAGCCAAAAACATTCAGTACTTC.

This clone was seen many times. The V call is TRBV18, the J call TRBJ1-2, with 7 bases identical to TRBD1. This CDR3 has 15 residues. V shed 2 bases and J 4 bases; nucleotides not matched to a gene: 7. CDR1 and CDR2 (germline): KGHSH, LQKENI. The CDR3 sequence: CASSPEGATTYGYTF. CDR3 DNA: TGTGCCAGCTCACCAGAGGGGGCCACCACCTATGGCTACACCTTC.

This rearrangement joins TRBV6-5 to TRBJ1-2; D is perhaps TRBD1 (5 bases). Trimming stripped 4 bases from V and 0 bases from J, with 12 bases between. The germline gives CDR1 MNHEY, CDR2 SVGAGI. This CDR3 spans 15 amino acids. The CDR3 bases are TGTGCCAGCAGTTCATCGACAGTTTCTAACTATGGCTACACCTTC. Protein product: CASSSSTVSNYGYTF.